A selection of T cell receptor beta chains follows, all from one sample in a study of blood T cells in healthy people across ages. One entry per CDR3 protein results from TCRdb running MiXCR on the 5' RACE reads. In the table there are 650,000 to 1,000,000 distinct CDR3 sequences, roughly 40% of which are singletons. The sample taken for sequencing was blood. These receptors came from a young man in good health. CDR3s include the opening cysteine and the closing phenylalanine or tryptophan. D genes are given only for firm matches. Part of the rows lack a size; the others show once, few, many or a class for expanded clones.

j_call d_call v_call clone_size cdr3_aa cdr3_nt
TRBJ1-2 TRBD1 TRBV7-2 - CASRLEGGGANYGYTF TGTGCCAGCAGGCTAGAGGGAGGGGGCGCCAACTATGGCTACACCTTC
TRBJ2-7 - TRBV4-2 - CASSQDQQHAYEQYF TGTGCCAGCAGCCAAGATCAACAGCACGCGTACGAGCAGTACTTC
TRBJ2-3 TRBD1 TRBV12-3/TRBV12-4 many CASSPRTGPPDTQYF TGTGCCAGCAGTCCCCGGACAGGGCCTCCAGATACGCAGTATTTT
TRBJ2-3 - TRBV6-2/TRBV6-3 - CASGILAGADTQYF TGTGCCAGCGGGATACTAGCCGGGGCGGATACGCAGTATTTT
TRBJ1-1 - TRBV21-1 - CASSKVARVNTEAFF TGTGCCAGCAGCAAAGTAGCAAGAGTGAACACTGAAGCTTTCTTT
TRBJ2-1 - TRBV5-1 - CASSLGQGGSYNEQFF TGCGCCAGCAGCTTGGGACAGGGAGGTTCATACAATGAGCAGTTCTTC
TRBJ2-7 - TRBV20-1 - CSARVPGNYEQYF TGCAGTGCTAGAGTCCCAGGGAACTACGAGCAGTACTTC
TRBJ1-2 - TRBV12-3/TRBV12-4 many CASSLEGAGANYGYTF TGTGCCAGCAGTTTAGAAGGGGCCGGCGCTAACTATGGCTACACCTTC
TRBJ2-7 TRBD1 TRBV12-3/TRBV12-4 - CASRKQGVGSYEQYF TGTGCCAGCAGAAAACAGGGGGTAGGCTCCTACGAGCAGTACTTC
TRBJ2-3 - TRBV10-3 many CAISGPGGTRRTSPGDTQYF TGTGCCATCAGTGGTCCAGGCGGGACACGCCGTACTTCGCCCGGGGATACGCAGTATTTT
TRBJ1-1 - TRBV6-6 - CASSKTLNTEAFF TGTGCCAGCAGTAAGACACTGAACACTGAAGCTTTCTTT
TRBJ2-7 TRBD1 TRBV20-1 - CSARAGTGGASYEQYF TGCAGTGCTAGAGCCGGGACAGGGGGCGCGTCCTACGAGCAGTACTTC
TRBJ2-7 - TRBV4-1 - CASSLEAEGSYEQYF TGCGCCAGCAGCCTGGAAGCGGAAGGGTCCTACGAGCAGTACTTC
TRBJ2-4 - TRBV20-1 - CSAREPNIQYF TGCAGTGCTAGGGAACCAAACATTCAGTACTTC
TRBJ1-4 - TRBV7-2 few CASSSGSGEEKLFF TGTGCCAGCAGTTCAGGGAGCGGGGAGGAAAAACTGTTTTTT